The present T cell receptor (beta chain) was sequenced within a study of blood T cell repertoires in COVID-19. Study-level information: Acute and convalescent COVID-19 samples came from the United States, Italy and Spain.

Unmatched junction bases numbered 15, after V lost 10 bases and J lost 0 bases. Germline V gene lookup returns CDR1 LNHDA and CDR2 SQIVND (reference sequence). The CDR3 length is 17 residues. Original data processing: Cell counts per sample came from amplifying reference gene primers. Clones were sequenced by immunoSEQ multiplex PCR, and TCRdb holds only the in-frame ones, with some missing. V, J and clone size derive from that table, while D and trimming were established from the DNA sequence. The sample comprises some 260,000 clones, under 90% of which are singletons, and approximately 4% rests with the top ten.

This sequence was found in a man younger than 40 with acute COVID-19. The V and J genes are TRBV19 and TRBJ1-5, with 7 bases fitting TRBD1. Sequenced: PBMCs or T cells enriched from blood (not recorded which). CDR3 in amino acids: CAKPHRDRFYSNQPQHF. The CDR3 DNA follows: TGTGCCAAACCCCACCGGGACAGATTTTATAGCAATCAGCCCCAGCATTTT.